This TCR beta chain was captured in a study of shared clonotypes between healthy human individuals. As originally analysed: Quality scores were absent from the junction-only immunoSEQ sequences, so filtering differed. Sequenced by immunoSEQ multiplex PCR; TCRdb stores in-frame clones only, minus some. That table is the source of V, J and clone size, and D and trimming were worked out from the DNA. The sample holds approximately 980,000 clones, around 80% seen once. The CDR3 sequence is 13 residues long. Trimming stripped 5 bases from V and 6 bases from J, with 13 bases between. From germline, CDR1 is SGHVS and CDR2 FNYEAQ.

This chain connects TRBV7-6 to TRBJ1-1; a weak D match, TRBD1 (5 bases). Material: memory CD4+ T cells sorted from blood. Subset here: CD45RA-negative fraction. The TCR originated in a man in his late teens or twenties in good health. The CDR3 region is CASSIQGGAEAFF. The CDR3 DNA reads as TGTGCCAGCAGCATCCAGGGAGGCGCTGAAGCTTTCTTT.